The 6 T cell receptor beta chains below were found in one sample sequenced in a study of PD-L1 blockade in urothelial cancer. Measured with immunoSEQ multiplex PCR; TCRdb has only the in-frame clones, and not every one. The table includes about 28,000 clones, roughly 80% detected once. Sample: PBMCs, taken around atezolizumab (anti-PD-L1) treatment. Every receptor here comes from a man aged 45-65 years with urothelial cancer.

CDR3 DNA sequence: TGTGCCAGTAGCCCGGACAGGGGGCGAGGTACTGAAGCTTTCTTT. It translates to CASSPDRGRGTEAFF. The chain is built from TRBV19 and TRBJ1-1, with TRBD1 identical over 11 bases. This CDR3 contains 15 residues. The J segment lost 5 bases and the V segment lost 6 bases, leaving 8 bases of the junction unmatched. CDR1 and CDR2 (germline): LNHDA, SQIVND (reference sequence).

The V gene is TRBV27, the J gene TRBJ2-6; 9 positions agree with TRBD2. Germline V lookup: CDR1 MNHEY, CDR2 SMNVEV (reference sequence). The length of the CDR3 is 18 residues. Unmatched junction bases numbered 10, after V lost 0 bases and J lost 7 bases. The CDR3, as DNA: TGTGCCAGCAGTTTATCTATGAGCGGGGGGCAAGGAGCCAACGTCCTGACTTTC. Translation gives CASSLSMSGGQGANVLTF.

The V call is TRBV18, the J call TRBJ1-4; TRBD1 aligns across 9 bases. Germline-derived CDR1 and CDR2 are KGHSH and LQKENI. Trimming took 1 base from V and 4 from J; bases not matched to a gene: 7. The CDR3 is 17 amino acids. CDR3 sequence: CASSPLPGQGYNEKLFF. As DNA, the CDR3 is TGTGCCAGCTCACCACTCCCGGGACAGGGCTATAATGAAAAACTGTTTTTT.

The chain has TRBV19 and TRBJ1-3, with TRBD1 identical over 10 bases. Germline V gene lookup returns CDR1 LNHDA and CDR2 SQIVND (reference sequence). CDR3 size: 16 residues. The J segment lost 4 bases and the V segment lost 8 bases, leaving 11 bases of the junction unmatched. Here the CDR3 reads CASSLGQGGQGNTIYF. The CDR3 bases are TGTGCCAGTTCCCTTGGACAGGGGGGCCAAGGAAACACCATATATTTT. Variable domain in full (rest from reference TRBV19 and TRBJ1-3): DGGITQSPKYLFRKEGQNVTLSCEQNLNHDAMYWYRQDPGQGLRLIYYSQIVNDFQKGDIAEGYSVSREKKESFPLTVTSAQKNPTAFYLCASSLGQGGQGNTIYFGEGSWLTVV.

The chain has TRBV19 and TRBJ2-4; 7 nucleotides line up with TRBD2. The V gene end was trimmed by 6 bases and the J gene end by 8 bases; junction bases not matched to a gene: 7. Per the germline V gene, CDR1 is LNHDA and CDR2 is SQIVND (reference sequence). The CDR3 sequence is 13 residues long. CDR3 amino acids: CASRPSREDIQYF. DNA of the CDR3: TGTGCCAGTAGACCCTCACGGGAGGACATTCAGTACTTC.

This clone was observed a few times. This rearrangement joins TRBV15 to TRBJ1-1; D gene unclear. V was shortened by 0 bases and J by 3 bases, with 11 bases between the two germline ends. This CDR3 region has 15 residues. Germline assignment: CDR1 LNHNV and CDR2 YYDKDF (reference sequence). CDR3 DNA sequence: TGTGCCACCAGCAGAGACCCCAGAGGGCACACTGAAGCTTTCTTT. Amino acids: CATSRDPRGHTEAFF.